This TCR beta chain was obtained from a study of vaccination effects on CD4 cells after COVID-19. Study outcomes and limitations: Late post-vaccination, clones induced by infection and those induced by vaccine underwent marked clonal contraction.

This CDR3 has 14 amino acids. The junction had 7 bases not matched to a gene; V was cut back by 7 bases and J by 7 bases. Germline CDR1 reads LNHDA; CDR2 reads SQIVND (reference sequence). Antigen-specific CD4+ T cells were expanded (with viral peptide pools) by the ViraFEST assay ahead of sequencing. Culturing for around eleven days preceded CD4+ T cell isolation. Two doses of either BNT162b2 or mRNA-1273 were given to each participant. It was on days 3 and 7 that half the medium was replaced with IL-2 medium. On this clone itself: What it recognizes is unknown.

Profiled with immunoSEQ multiplex PCR; TCRdb holds only in-frame clones, not every one. The sample has tens of thousands of clones; around 77% are singletons. The chain recombines TRBV19 with TRBJ1-6; 7 nucleotides align to TRBD1. This TCR came from a human donor who received a COVID-19 vaccine. Sequences were derived from CD4+ T cells from PBMCs cultured with HCoV-229E spike peptides, sampled after COVID-19 vaccination. CDR3 sequence reads: CASTVQGRNSPLHF. CDR3 in DNA: TGTGCCAGTACCGTACAGGGGCGGAATTCACCCCTCCACTTT.